The entry below describes one T cell receptor beta chain. The target antigen is unknown. The data were taken from a study of radiation and T cells in renal cell carcinoma. Time point here: blood 4 weeks post-SBRT, at nephrectomy. Regarding treatment: 15 Gy SBRT to primary tumor, nephrectomy 4 weeks later. Nephrectomy followed 15 Gy stereotactic body radiation by 4 weeks. Serial blood draws occurred at baseline and 2 and 4 weeks post-SBRT. The patient's renal cell carcinoma had clear cell pathology. Study-wide results and caveats: Baseline intratumoral clonotype presence is unknown without pretreatment biopsies.

The germline V and J ends were trimmed by 3 bases and 1 base, with 13 bases remaining between them. The length of the CDR3 is 16 residues. Germline-derived CDR1 and CDR2 are SGHNT and YYREEE (reference sequence). Generated by immunoSEQ multiplex PCR, the TCRdb table keeps only in-frame clones and is missing some. The data contain more than 120,000 clones, 70% to 90% of them singletons. The sequencing here drew on blood, taken from a patient whose treatment included radiotherapy and nephrectomy. This rearrangement joins TRBV5-4 to TRBJ2-2; no clear D. The source is a woman aged 45-60 years with renal cell carcinoma. The DNA for the CDR3 is TGTGCCAGCAGCTCTGGTATTGCGGTGAACACCGGGGAGCTGTTTTTT. Translation: CASSSGIAVNTGELFF.